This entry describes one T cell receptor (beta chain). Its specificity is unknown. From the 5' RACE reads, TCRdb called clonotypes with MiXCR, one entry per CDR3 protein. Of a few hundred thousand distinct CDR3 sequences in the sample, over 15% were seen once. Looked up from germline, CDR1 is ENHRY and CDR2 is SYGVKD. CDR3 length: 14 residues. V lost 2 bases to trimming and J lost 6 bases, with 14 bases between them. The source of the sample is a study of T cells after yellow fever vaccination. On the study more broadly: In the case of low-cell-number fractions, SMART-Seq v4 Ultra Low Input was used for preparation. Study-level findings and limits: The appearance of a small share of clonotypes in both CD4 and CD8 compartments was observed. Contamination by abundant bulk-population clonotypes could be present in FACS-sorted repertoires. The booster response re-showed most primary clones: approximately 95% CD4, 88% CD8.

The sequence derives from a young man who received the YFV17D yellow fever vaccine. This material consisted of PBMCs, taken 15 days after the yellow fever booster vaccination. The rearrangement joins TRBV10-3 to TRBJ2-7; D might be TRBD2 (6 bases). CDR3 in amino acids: CAISENGPRGEQYF. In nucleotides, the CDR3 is TGTGCCATCAGTGAGAACGGGCCGCGGGGCGAGCAGTACTTC.